These 30 T cell receptor beta chains share one sample of origin, sequenced in a study of blood T cell repertoires in COVID-19. Profiled with immunoSEQ multiplex PCR; TCRdb holds only in-frame clones, not every one. The data contain some 270,000 clones, roughly 87% of them singletons. The sequenced sample was peripheral blood. The receptor source for this set is a woman aged 40-49 years who had recovered from COVID-19.

The genes are TRBV7-6 and TRBJ1-6, with 9 positions matching TRBD1. J lost 13 bases, V lost 1 base, and 11 bases had no gene match. CDR1 is SGHVS and CDR2 is FNYEAQ in the germline V gene. The CDR3 is 16 residues long. For the CDR3, the DNA is TGTGCCAGCAGCTTAGAGGACAGGGGATTATTTACCCCCCTCCACTTT. Amino acids: CASSLEDRGLFTPLHF.

The gene calls are TRBV6-5 and TRBJ1-5; TRBD1 matches 7 bases. In germline, CDR1 is MNHEY, CDR2 SVGAGI. The J segment lost 13 bases and the V segment lost 10 bases, leaving 16 bases of the junction unmatched. The CDR3 sequence is 13 residues long. The CDR3: CATHTGVKSGQHF. CDR3 nucleotide sequence: TGTGCCACCCATACAGGGGTCAAATCAGGGCAGCATTTT.

The J gene is TRBJ1-2, the V gene TRBV10-3; no clear D. Trimming cost V 7 bases and J 4 bases, with 13 bases left between them. Germline V lookup: CDR1 ENHRY, CDR2 SYGVKD. CDR3 size: 13 residues. The CDR3 loop is CAINSPEGYGYTF. The DNA of the CDR3 is TGTGCCATCAATTCCCCCGAGGGCTATGGCTACACCTTC.

The genes are TRBV12-5 and TRBJ1-4, with D possibly matching TRBD1 (5 bases). V lost 3 bases and J lost 7, with 12 bases in between. The germline V gene encodes CDR1 LGHNT and CDR2 FRNRAP. The length of the CDR3 is 14 residues. This chain's CDR3 is CASGFSRVFEKLFF. CDR3 DNA: TGTGCTAGTGGTTTTAGCAGGGTTTTTGAAAAACTGTTTTTT. The full variable domain, in which reference TRBV12-5 and TRBJ1-4 provide the parts outside the CDR3, is DARVTQTPRHKVTEMGQEVTMRCQPILGHNTVFWYRQTMMQGLELLAYFRNRAPLDDSGMPKDRFSAEMPDATLATLKIQPSEPRDSAVYFCASGFSRVFEKLFFGSGTQLSVL.

The chain recombines TRBV11-3 with TRBJ2-3; D is unclear. This CDR3 region has 13 residues. The V gene lost 7 bases and the J gene lost 2 bases, with 10 bases spanning the gap. Germline values: CDR1 SGHNT, CDR2 YENEEA. The CDR3 DNA is TGTGCCAGCAACCGAGTTGTCACAGATACGCAGTATTTT. As protein: CASNRVVTDTQYF.

The gene calls are TRBV19 and TRBJ1-5; 8 bases line up with TRBD1. This CDR3 spans 14 amino acids. Germline lookup yields CDR1 LNHDA and CDR2 SQIVND (reference sequence). Unmatched junction bases numbered 2, after V lost 3 bases and J lost 4 bases. The CDR3 sequence is CASSMGQENQPQHF. CDR3 in DNA: TGTGCCAGTAGTATGGGACAGGAAAATCAGCCCCAGCATTTT. Looking up the rest from reference TRBV19 and TRBJ1-5 gives the full variable domain: DGGITQSPKYLFRKEGQNVTLSCEQNLNHDAMYWYRQDPGQGLRLIYYSQIVNDFQKGDIAEGYSVSREKKESFPLTVTSAQKNPTAFYLCASSMGQENQPQHFGDGTRLSIL.

The J gene is TRBJ2-3, the V gene TRBV5-4; weak D call: TRBD2 (6 bases). Trimming shortened V by 1 base and J by 1 base, and 13 bases separated the two germline ends. There are 16 residues in the CDR3. Germline V gene sequence: CDR1 SGHNT, CDR2 YYREEE (reference sequence). The CDR3 bases are TGTGCCAGCAGCTTGCTCGGGCGGGACCGCACAGATACGCAGTATTTT. Its translation is CASSLLGRDRTDTQYF.

The chain carries TRBV5-1 and TRBJ2-7; 14 nucleotides match TRBD2. V lost 3 bases and J lost 2; bases outside the gene matches: 19. CDR3 length: 21 amino acids. Germline CDR1 SGHRS, CDR2 YFSETQ. The chain's CDR3 is CASSSTGTSGSWRTATYEQYV. Written as DNA, the CDR3 is TGCGCCAGCAGCTCAACCGGGACTAGCGGGAGCTGGAGAACCGCCACCTACGAGCAGTACGTC.

The CDR3 region has the DNA TGTGCCAGCAGCTTGAGGCGTAGCTCCTACAATGAGCAGTTCTTC. Protein sequence: CASSLRRSSYNEQFF. This chain uses TRBV7-8 with TRBJ2-1; no clear D. The V gene lost 3 bases and the J gene lost 0 bases, with 9 bases spanning the gap. Germline CDR1 is SGHVS and CDR2 is FQNEAQ. The CDR3 is 15 amino acids.

This clone occurred a few times. The chain couples TRBV6-5 to TRBJ1-5, with a tentative D call TRBD1 (6 bases). Trimming took off 8 bases at V and 6 bases at J, with 14 bases between the two ends. Germline V gene sequence: CDR1 MNHEY, CDR2 SVGAGI. The CDR3 is 13 amino acids. This chain's CDR3 is CASAPGGGQPQHF. The CDR3, as DNA: TGTGCCAGCGCCCCGGGAGGGGGTCAGCCCCAGCATTTT.

The chain uses TRBV28 and TRBJ2-1; no firm D call. Germline V CDR1 and CDR2: MDHEN, SYDVKM. Trimming left V 1 base short and J 0 bases short, with 4 bases between. The CDR3 has 14 residues. The CDR3 nucleotides read TGTGCCAGCAGTTTATCCAGCTCCTACAATGAGCAGTTCTTC. Its translation: CASSLSSSYNEQFF.

The chain employs TRBV11-3 and TRBJ2-5, with TRBD2 as a possible D gene (5 bases). CDR1 is SGHNT and CDR2 is YENEEA in the germline V gene. The CDR3 sequence is 14 residues long. The V gene lost 5 bases and the J gene lost 2 bases, with 12 bases spanning the gap. The CDR3 spells CASSQRRLQETQYF. In nucleotides, the CDR3 is TGTGCCAGCAGCCAAAGGAGGCTTCAAGAGACCCAGTACTTC. The entire variable domain, with the rest obtained from reference TRBV11-3 and TRBJ2-5, is as follows: EAGVVQSPRYKIIEKKQPVAFWCNPISGHNTLYWYLQNLGQGPELLIRYENEEAVDDSQLPKDRFSAERLKGVDSTLKIQPAELGDSAVYLCASSQRRLQETQYFGPGTRLLVL.

The chain has TRBV13 and TRBJ1-5; 8 bases are shared with TRBD1. The germline CDR1 and CDR2 sequences are PRHDT and FYEKMQ (reference sequence). J gave up 2 bases and V 5 bases, and 5 bases lay outside the gene matches. The CDR3 runs 15 residues. This CDR3 reads CASSRQGAGNQPQHF. In DNA, the CDR3 is TGTGCCAGCAGCCGCCAGGGGGCTGGCAATCAGCCCCAGCATTTT.

This sequence joins TRBV11-2 and TRBJ1-6; 7 bases are shared with TRBD1. J gave up 4 bases and V 2 bases, and 11 bases lay outside the gene matches. There are 18 residues in the CDR3. Germline CDR1 SGHAT, CDR2 FQNNGV. This CDR3 reads CASSLTVAGTEYNSPLHF. Here the CDR3 DNA reads TGTGCCAGCAGCTTAACCGTAGCCGGGACAGAGTATAATTCACCCCTCCACTTT.

The chain uses TRBV12-5 and TRBJ2-7; TRBD2 matches 8 bases. J gave up 6 bases and V 2 bases, and 30 bases lay outside the gene matches. CDR1 and CDR2 (germline): LGHNT, FRNRAP. This CDR3 is 22 amino acids long. The CDR3 DNA sequence: TGTGCTAGTGGTTTGCCCCACAGGGAGGGCGGACTAGCAGCGACAAATTCTCTCGAGCAGTACGTC. It is translated as CASGLPHREGGLAATNSLEQYV.

The chain joins TRBV5-6 to TRBJ2-4, with D perhaps matching TRBD1 (6 bases). This CDR3 has 19 amino acids. CDR1 is SGHDT, CDR2 YYEEEE, per germline. Trimming took off 4 bases at V and 0 bases at J, with 23 bases between the two ends. CDR3 loop: CASSPLLPTGRLAKNIQYF. CDR3 nucleotides: TGTGCCAGCAGCCCCTTACTTCCTACAGGGAGACTAGCCAAAAACATTCAGTACTTC.

CDR3 in DNA: TGTGCCAGCAGCCCCGGGCTAGTAGGGGTTAGTGAGCAGTTCTTC. Its protein product is CASSPGLVGVSEQFF. This chain connects TRBV6-2 or TRBV6-3 to TRBJ2-1; D possibly corresponds to TRBD1 (5 bases). The CDR3 sequence is 15 residues long. Trimming removed 6 bases at V and 9 bases at J, with 21 bases between. Germline CDR1 reads MNHEY; CDR2 reads SVGEGT.

This chain connects TRBV11-2 to TRBJ1-1; TRBD1 is a possible D gene (5 bases). The V gene lost 5 bases and the J gene lost 0 bases, with 25 bases spanning the gap. CDR3 length: 19 amino acids. Germline V gene lookup returns CDR1 SGHAT and CDR2 FQNNGV. This chain's CDR3 is CASSRRLGAGSRVNTEAFF. The CDR3 bases are TGTGCCAGCAGCCGACGCCTTGGGGCAGGGTCTCGGGTGAACACTGAAGCTTTCTTT.

This clone was observed once. V usage is TRBV24-1 and J usage is TRBJ1-5; no firm D call. V was shortened by 4 bases and J by 3 bases, with 9 bases between the two germline ends. The CDR3 contains 14 residues. Germline V gene sequence: CDR1 KGHDR, CDR2 SFDVKD. The CDR3 DNA is TGTGCCACCAGTGAAGGAGGATTCAATCAGCCCCAGCATTTT. This gives the protein CATSEGGFNQPQHF.

The chain combines TRBV28 with TRBJ1-4, with a tentative D call TRBD1 (5 bases). This CDR3 has 16 amino acids. Germline-derived CDR1 and CDR2 are MDHEN and SYDVKM. Trimming cost V 3 bases and J 3 bases, with 14 bases left between them. CDR3 sequence: CASSFIARGPNEKLFF. As DNA, the CDR3 is TGTGCCAGCAGTTTTATTGCTAGGGGCCCTAATGAAAAACTGTTTTTT.

This clone was recorded only once. The chain links TRBV6-6 to TRBJ1-1; no firm D call. The length of the CDR3 is 16 residues. Germline CDR1 and CDR2: MNHNY and SVGAGI (reference sequence). Trimming shortened V by 5 bases and J by 5 bases, and 21 bases separated the two germline ends. This CDR3 reads CASSLSPAGEGTEAFF. The CDR3 DNA reads TGTGCCAGCAGTCTGTCCCCTGCGGGTGAAGGAACTGAAGCTTTCTTT.

The rearrangement uses TRBV10-1 and TRBJ2-7, with TRBD2 identical over 11 bases. Germline CDR1 reads WNHNN; CDR2 reads SYGVQD (reference sequence). The ends lost 6 bases at V and 10 bases at J; junction bases unmatched: 5. The CDR3 contains 12 residues. The CDR3 bases are TGCGCCAGCAGGATGGGACTAGCGGCCCAGTACGTC. It yields the protein CASRMGLAAQYV.

The J gene is TRBJ1-2, the V gene TRBV5-1, with D maybe TRBD1 (5 bases). V was cut by 0 bases and J by 10 bases, with 10 bases left in between. The CDR3 has 12 residues. The V gene's germline CDR1 is SGHRS and CDR2 YFSETQ. CDR3 nucleotides: TGCGCCAGCAGCTTGGCCGACAGAGACTACACCTTC. Its translation is CASSLADRDYTF.

The J gene is TRBJ2-2, the V gene TRBV10-2, with D possibly being TRBD1 (5 bases). The CDR3 has 15 residues. Germline loops: CDR1 WSHSY, CDR2 SAAADI. Trimming stripped 7 bases from V and 1 base from J, with 13 bases between. CDR3 sequence reads: CASKGLHMNTGELFF. The CDR3 bases are TGCGCCAGCAAGGGGCTACATATGAACACCGGGGAGCTGTTTTTT.

The V call is TRBV18, the J call TRBJ2-5; 8 bases fit TRBD1. The junction had 6 bases not matched to a gene; V was cut back by 9 bases and J by 3 bases. Germline values: CDR1 KGHSH, CDR2 LQKENI. This CDR3 has 13 amino acids. The CDR3 DNA reads as TGTGCCAGTTCGGGACAGGAAGAAGAGACCCAGTACTTC. Amino acids: CASSGQEEETQYF.

This chain links TRBV7-2 with TRBJ2-1, with D possibly being TRBD1 (6 bases). Trimming cost V 5 bases and J 0 bases, with 17 bases left between them. Germline CDR1 SGHTA, CDR2 FQGNSA. The CDR3 extends over 17 amino acids. The CDR3 DNA is TGTGCCAGCAGCCGCTTACACAGGGCTCCCTCCTACAATGAGCAGTTCTTC. This gives the protein CASSRLHRAPSYNEQFF. Using reference TRBV7-2 and TRBJ2-1 for the parts outside the CDR3, the full variable domain is GAGVSQSPSNKVTEKGKDVELRCDPISGHTALYWYRQSLGQGLEFLIYFQGNSAPDKSGLPSDRFSAERTGGSVSTLTIQRTQQEDSAVYLCASSRLHRAPSYNEQFFGPGTRLTVL.

The V call is TRBV6-5, the J call TRBJ1-6; 9 nucleotides align to TRBD1. The CDR3 sequence is 13 residues long. Germline values: CDR1 MNHEY, CDR2 SVGAGI. With V trimmed by 5 bases and J by 14 bases, 7 bases remained unmatched. CDR3 residues: CASSNPGTGSLHF. DNA for the CDR3: TGTGCCAGCAGTAATCCCGGGACAGGGTCCCTCCACTTT.

This clone was found once. This chain connects TRBV11-3 to TRBJ2-1; unclear D gene. The CDR3 runs to 15 residues. Trimming pared 1 base from V and 2 bases from J, leaving 9 bases between. Per germline, CDR1 SGHNT and CDR2 YENEEA. The CDR3 loop is CASSLGLLTYNEQFF. The CDR3 region has the DNA TGTGCCAGCAGCTTAGGGCTCCTCACCTACAATGAGCAGTTCTTC.

V and J are TRBV7-8 and TRBJ1-6, with no clear D. The CDR3 runs 15 residues. Trimming took off 5 bases at V and 8 bases at J, with 16 bases between the two ends. The germline V gene encodes CDR1 SGHVS and CDR2 FQNEAQ. CDR3 protein: CASSGRSALYSPLHF. DNA for the CDR3: TGTGCCAGCAGCGGGAGGTCGGCCCTATATTCACCCCTCCACTTT.

The V and J genes are TRBV19 and TRBJ1-2; 8 bases match TRBD1. The CDR3 is made up of 13 amino acids. V was clipped by 2 bases and J by 4 bases; unmatched bases: 0. Germline V gives CDR1 LNHDA, CDR2 SQIVND (reference sequence). CDR3 region: CASSITGGYGYTF. DNA of the CDR3: TGTGCCAGTAGTATAACAGGGGGCTATGGCTACACCTTC.